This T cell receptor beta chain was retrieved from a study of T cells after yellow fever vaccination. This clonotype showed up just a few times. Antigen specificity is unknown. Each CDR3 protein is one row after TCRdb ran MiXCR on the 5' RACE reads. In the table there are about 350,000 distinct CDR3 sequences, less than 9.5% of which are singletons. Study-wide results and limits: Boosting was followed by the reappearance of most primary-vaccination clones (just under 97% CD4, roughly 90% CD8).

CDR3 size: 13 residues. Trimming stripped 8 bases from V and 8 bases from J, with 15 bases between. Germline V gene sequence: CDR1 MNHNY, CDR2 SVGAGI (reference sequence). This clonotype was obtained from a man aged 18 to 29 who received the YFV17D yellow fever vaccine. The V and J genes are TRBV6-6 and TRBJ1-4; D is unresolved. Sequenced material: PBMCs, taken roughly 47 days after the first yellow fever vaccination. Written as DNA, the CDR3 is TGTGCCAGCTCGCCGGGCGCGTGGGAAAAACTGTTTTTT. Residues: CASSPGAWEKLFF.